This T cell receptor (beta chain) was captured by sequencing in a study of blood T cell repertoires in COVID-19. Across the whole study: There were acute and convalescent COVID-19 samples, and they came from the United States, Italy and Spain. Sources were T cells, B-cell-depleted T cells, or PBMCs; the material itself was cDNA or gDNA.

Original handling: Quantification of nucleated cells was approximated via reference gene primer amplification. Produced via immunoSEQ multiplex PCR; TCRdb's table is partial and in-frame only. V and J calls and clone size are as listed in that table; D and trimming were resolved from the DNA. The data contain approximately 210,000 clones, approximately 90% of them singletons. The CDR3 contains 15 residues. Germline CDR1 and CDR2: SNHLY and FYNNEI. The V end was cut by 5 bases, the J end by 4 bases, with 17 bases between. This TCR was recovered from a man aged 40-49 years with acute or convalescent COVID-19. What was sequenced was peripheral blood. The chain combines TRBV2 with TRBJ1-1; D possibly corresponds to TRBD1 (6 bases). CDR3 loop: CASSPRGARITEAFF. For the CDR3, the DNA is TGTGCCAGCAGTCCTCGGGGGGCCAGGATCACTGAAGCTTTCTTT. Combining the CDR3 with reference TRBV2 and TRBJ1-1 gives the whole variable domain EPEVTQTPSHQVTQMGQEVILRCVPISNHLYFYWYRQILGQKVEFLVSFYNNEISEKSEIFDDQFSVERPDGSNFTLKIRSTKLEDSAMYFCASSPRGARITEAFFGQGTRLTVV.